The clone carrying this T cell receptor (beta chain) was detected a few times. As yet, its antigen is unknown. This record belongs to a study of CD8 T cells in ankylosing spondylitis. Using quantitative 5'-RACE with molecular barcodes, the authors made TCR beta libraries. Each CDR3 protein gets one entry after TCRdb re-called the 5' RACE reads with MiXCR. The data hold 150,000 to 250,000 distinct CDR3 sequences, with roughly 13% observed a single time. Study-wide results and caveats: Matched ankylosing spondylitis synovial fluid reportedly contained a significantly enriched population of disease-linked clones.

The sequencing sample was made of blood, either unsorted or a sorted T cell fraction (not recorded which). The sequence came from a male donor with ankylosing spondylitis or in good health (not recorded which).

For the CDR3, the DNA is TGTGCCAGCACCGATATCGGGGGGGGCACAGATACGCAGTATTTT. It specifies CASTDIGGGTDTQYF. The chain is built from TRBV12-3 or TRBV12-4 and TRBJ2-3, with TRBD2 matching 8 bases. The ends lost 7 bases at V and 1 base at J; junction bases unmatched: 7. The CDR3 has 15 residues.